This TCR beta chain was sequenced during a study of molecular identifiers for immune sequencing clone quantification (dated by TCRdb to 2017 to 2018). At the level of the whole study: For a replicate experiment, RNA from roughly 20,000 or 100,000 naive CD8 T cells was divided into five aliquots, and four of the five aliquots were sequenced. This methods study used CD8 T cells to benchmark TCR RNA copy counting and molecular-identifier clustering-based TCR repertoire sequencing (MIDCIRS). Results and caveats for the whole study, not just this receptor: Even against a background of some 1 million naive CD8 T cells, spiked-in Jurkat TCR RNA amounting to a single cell's worth was reported to be detectable. The naive libraries included spiked-in Jurkat TCR RNA (about 11 copies' worth), and this RNA is not part of the donor repertoire. In CMV-specific effector cells, over 98% of molecules were held by clones above 20 RNA copies, whereas under 1% of molecules were held by such clones in naive cells. Modeling estimated 3 to 3.5 recovered TCR RNA copies per cell, compared with about ten by digital PCR, which implies roughly 30% capture efficiency. Highly expanded clone sizes could be underestimated if identical TCR molecules share a barcode. When barcode sub-clustering was omitted, TCR diversity was inflated by chimeric consensus sequences, with chimeras reaching as high as 47%.

The library was produced with PCR. The sequencer was a NextSeq 500. Bulk TCR libraries were made following a previously described method, with the TCR primers given in Table S5. Purification of total RNA was performed with the Qiagen AllPrep DNA/RNA kit. Reads from multiple sequencing runs of the same library were pooled before analysis. In the original analysis: Reads were retained only if an exact TCR constant sequence was present, and the retained reads were trimmed to 150 nt and grouped according to their 12-nt molecular barcodes. Reads within each barcode group were sub-clustered using a 15% Levenshtein threshold, and quality-weighted consensus sequences were constructed for each RNA molecule. Non-functional sequences were removed, as were lower-count sequences one edit away from another. Based on a fit of two negative binomial distributions, barcode sub-clusters having less than 20% of the maximum read count were discarded. TCRdb redid the processing of the public reads, applying fastp at Q25 and MiXCR, and retained in-frame beta chains. Entries that share a CDR3 protein sequence are merged under the most common genes and DNA. These V and J calls rely on TCRdb rather than the paper's analysis. The sample data list over 550,000 distinct CDR3 sequences, and 25% of these were observed just once. About 0.81% of the sample goes to the ten largest clones.

The sample holds a few counts of this clonotype. There is no known antigen for this receptor. No clone much larger than this one lies a single base away; base qualities are absent. V loses 7 bases, J loses 8 bases, and the germline ends lie 17 bases apart. Including the terminal cysteine and phenylalanine, the CDR3 comprises 14 residues. The DNA shown is the 42-base CDR3, in frame from base 1. From the germline V gene (reference sequence), CDR1 is LGHDT and CDR2 is YNNKEL. Libraries of naive CD8 T cells were built from around 20,000 to 1,000,000 sorted cells, with 10%, 30% or 50% of the purified RNA used. On a BD FACSAria II, naive CD8 T cells were FACS-sorted as CD8+CD4-CCR7+CD45RA+ and collected into RLT Plus buffer. Around 11 TCR copies' worth of Jurkat RNA were spiked into roughly 19,000-1,000,000 naive CD8 T cell samples to test detection sensitivity. CD8 T cells were enriched with RosetteSep CD8+ T Cell Enrichment Cocktail and Ficoll-Paque, followed by ACK red cell lysis.

The chain employs TRBV3-1 and TRBJ1-4, with a tentative D gene TRBD1 over 6 matching bases. The sample comprised naive CD8+ T cells from blood, with Jurkat cell RNA spiked in. The sample's cell subset or site label, in plain terms: FACS-sorted CD8+CD4-CCR7+CD45RA+ naive T cells. The source is a human donor in good health. Some libraries in this study had Jurkat cell RNA spiked in. The CDR3 region: CASNTGPSGEKLFF. The DNA sequence is TGTGCCAGCAATACAGGGCCGTCAGGGGAAAAACTGTTTTTT.